A single sample gave rise to the 5 T cell receptor beta chains below, sequenced in a study of cytomegalovirus exposure and HLA in healthy donors. The PCR had 60 Vbeta and 13 Jbeta primers. Profiling relied on immunoSEQ multiplex PCR, and the TCRdb table lists in-frame clones only, not all of them. The sample carries some 150,000 clones, roughly two thirds recorded once. The sample taken for sequencing was PBMCs. The receptors were gathered from a woman under 40 in good health and CMV-seronegative.

J is TRBJ1-2 and V is TRBV27, with TRBD1 matching 8 bases. Germline loops: CDR1 MNHEY, CDR2 SMNVEV (reference sequence). This CDR3 is built from 13 residues. V shed 5 bases, J shed 5 bases, and the junction held 4 bases outside the gene matches. DNA of the CDR3: TGTGCCAGCAGTCTACAGGGGGAGTATGGCTACACCTTC. Translating gives CASSLQGEYGYTF.

This chain links TRBV19 with TRBJ1-6; 7 bases are shared with TRBD1. The CDR3 has 14 amino acids. V trimming: 1 base; J trimming: 9 bases; junction bases outside the gene matches: 3. Germline lookup yields CDR1 LNHDA and CDR2 SQIVND (reference sequence). CDR3 loop: CASSIVPGGSPLHF. CDR3 DNA: TGTGCCAGTAGTATAGTGCCAGGGGGTTCACCCCTCCACTTT.

The V gene is TRBV9, the J gene TRBJ2-5; a possible D gene is TRBD2 (5 bases). CDR3 length equals 14 residues. V was trimmed by 1 base and J by 5 bases, leaving 12 bases between them. Per germline, CDR1 SGDLS and CDR2 YYNGEE. Here the CDR3 reads CASSVSTGGETQYF. The DNA for the CDR3 is TGTGCCAGCAGCGTAAGCACGGGCGGGGAGACCCAGTACTTC.

V gene TRBV28 combines with J gene TRBJ1-5; tentative D call: TRBD1 (6 bases). The CDR3 extends over 14 amino acids. CDR1 is MDHEN, CDR2 SYDVKM, per germline. Trimming removed 6 bases at V and 9 bases at J, with 18 bases between. CDR3 DNA: TGTGCCAGCAGCCTACGGACAGTCCAGGGGCCCCAGCATTTT. Translated: CASSLRTVQGPQHF.

J is TRBJ2-7 and V is TRBV6-5; 8 positions agree with TRBD1. V was clipped by 5 bases and J by 1 base; unmatched bases: 7. Germline CDR1 is MNHEY and CDR2 is SVGAGI. This CDR3 has 15 amino acids. CDR3 DNA sequence: TGTGCCAGCAGTGGGGGCGACAGGGGATCCTACGAGCAGTACTTC. It codes for CASSGGDRGSYEQYF.